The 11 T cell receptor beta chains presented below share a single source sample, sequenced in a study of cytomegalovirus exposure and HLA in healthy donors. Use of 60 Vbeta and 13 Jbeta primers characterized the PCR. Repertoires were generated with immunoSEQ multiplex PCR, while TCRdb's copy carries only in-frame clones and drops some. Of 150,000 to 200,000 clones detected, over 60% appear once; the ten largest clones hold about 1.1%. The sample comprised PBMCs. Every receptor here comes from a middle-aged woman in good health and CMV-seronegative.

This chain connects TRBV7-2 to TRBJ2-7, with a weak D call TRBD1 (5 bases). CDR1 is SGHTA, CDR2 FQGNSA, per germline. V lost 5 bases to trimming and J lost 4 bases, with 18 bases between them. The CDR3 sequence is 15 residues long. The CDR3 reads CASSVMGRAEYEQYF. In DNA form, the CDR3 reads TGTGCCAGCAGCGTAATGGGCAGGGCTGAATACGAGCAGTACTTC.

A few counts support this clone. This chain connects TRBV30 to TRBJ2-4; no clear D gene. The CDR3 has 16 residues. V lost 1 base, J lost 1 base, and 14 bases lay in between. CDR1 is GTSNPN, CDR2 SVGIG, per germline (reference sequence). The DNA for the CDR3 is TGTGCCTGGAGTGCCGACTCCCCTTGGGCCAAAAACATTCAGTACTTC. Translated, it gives CAWSADSPWAKNIQYF.

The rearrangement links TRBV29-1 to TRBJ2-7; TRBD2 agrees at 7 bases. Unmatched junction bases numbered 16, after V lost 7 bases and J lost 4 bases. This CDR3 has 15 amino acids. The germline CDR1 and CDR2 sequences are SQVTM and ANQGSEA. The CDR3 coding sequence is TGCAGCGCTGGGGGGGGATCCGGGACTACTTACGAGCAGTACTTC. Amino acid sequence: CSAGGGSGTTYEQYF.

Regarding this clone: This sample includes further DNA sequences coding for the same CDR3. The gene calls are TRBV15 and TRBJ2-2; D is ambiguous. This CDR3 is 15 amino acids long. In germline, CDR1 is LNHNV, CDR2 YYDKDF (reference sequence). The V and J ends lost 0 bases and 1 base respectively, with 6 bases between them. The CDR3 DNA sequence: TGTGCCACCAGCAGAGATCGAGGGAACACCGGGGAGCTGTTTTTT. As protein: CATSRDRGNTGELFF.

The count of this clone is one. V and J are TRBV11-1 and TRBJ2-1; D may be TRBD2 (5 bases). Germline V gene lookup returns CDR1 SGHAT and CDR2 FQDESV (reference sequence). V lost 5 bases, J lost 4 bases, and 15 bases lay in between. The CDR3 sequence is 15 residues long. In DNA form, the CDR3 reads TGTGCCAGCAGCCCAGGACTGCAAATTTACAATGAGCAGTTCTTC. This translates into CASSPGLQIYNEQFF.

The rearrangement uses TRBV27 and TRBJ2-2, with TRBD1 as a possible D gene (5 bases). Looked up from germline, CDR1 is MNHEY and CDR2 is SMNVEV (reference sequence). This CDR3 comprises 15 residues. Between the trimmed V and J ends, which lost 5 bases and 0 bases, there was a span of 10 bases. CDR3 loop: CASSARTPNTGELFF. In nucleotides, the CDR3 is TGTGCCAGCAGTGCTCGGACACCGAACACCGGGGAGCTGTTTTTT.

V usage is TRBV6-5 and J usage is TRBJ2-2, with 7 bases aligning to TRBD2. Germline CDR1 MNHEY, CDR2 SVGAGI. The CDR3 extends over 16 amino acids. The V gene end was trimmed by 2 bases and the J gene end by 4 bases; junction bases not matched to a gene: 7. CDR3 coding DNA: TGTGCCAGCAGTTACGGCGGGAGAATGGGCACCGGGGAGCTGTTTTTT. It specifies CASSYGGRMGTGELFF.

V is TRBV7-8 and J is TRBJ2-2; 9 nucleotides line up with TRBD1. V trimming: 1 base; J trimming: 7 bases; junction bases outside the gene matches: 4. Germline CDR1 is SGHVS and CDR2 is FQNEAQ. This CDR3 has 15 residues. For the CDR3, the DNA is TGTGCCAGCAGCTTAGTAACAGGGGGCTACGGGGAGCTGTTTTTT. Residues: CASSLVTGGYGELFF.

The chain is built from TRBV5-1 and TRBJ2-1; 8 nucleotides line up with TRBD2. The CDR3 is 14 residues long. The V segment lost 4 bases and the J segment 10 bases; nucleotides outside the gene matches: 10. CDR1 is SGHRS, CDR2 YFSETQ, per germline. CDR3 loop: CASSVGLGDVEQFF. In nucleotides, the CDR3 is TGCGCCAGCAGCGTGGGACTAGGGGATGTCGAGCAGTTCTTC.

The CDR3 spells CASTQAQGNTEAFF. In DNA form, the CDR3 reads TGTGCCAGCACCCAAGCGCAGGGGAACACTGAAGCTTTCTTT. This sequence joins TRBV27 and TRBJ1-1; possibly TRBD1 for D (5 bases). This CDR3 has 14 amino acids. Trimming pared 7 bases from V and 1 base from J, leaving 13 bases between. Germline V gene lookup returns CDR1 MNHEY and CDR2 SMNVEV (reference sequence).

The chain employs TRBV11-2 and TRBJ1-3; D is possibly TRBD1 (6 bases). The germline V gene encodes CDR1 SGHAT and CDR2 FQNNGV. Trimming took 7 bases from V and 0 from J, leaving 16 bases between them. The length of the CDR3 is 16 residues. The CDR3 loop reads CASTRGRGSSGNTIYF. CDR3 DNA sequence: TGTGCCAGCACCCGGGGGAGGGGGAGCTCTGGAAACACCATATATTTT.